This T cell receptor beta chain came from a study of T cell repertoires in cytomegalovirus infection. TCRdb reanalysed the reads using MiXCR and keeps one entry per CDR3 protein. Of approximately 250,000 distinct CDR3 sequences in the sample, 6.5% were seen once. V was pared by 6 bases and J by 7 bases, with 11 bases of the junction left unmatched. This CDR3 is built from 15 residues. Germline V CDR1 and CDR2: DFQATT, SNEGSKA (reference sequence). This clonotype appeared many times. Specimen: PBMCs. J is TRBJ1-6 and V is TRBV20-1; TRBD1 agrees at 8 bases. The sequence derives from a human donor in good health (CMV status not recorded). Some clones in this sample may be carry-over from other donors' samples. The CDR3 sequence is CSASLQGGDNSPLHF. CDR3 nucleotide sequence: TGCAGTGCCAGCCTACAGGGGGGCGACAATTCACCCCTCCACTTT.